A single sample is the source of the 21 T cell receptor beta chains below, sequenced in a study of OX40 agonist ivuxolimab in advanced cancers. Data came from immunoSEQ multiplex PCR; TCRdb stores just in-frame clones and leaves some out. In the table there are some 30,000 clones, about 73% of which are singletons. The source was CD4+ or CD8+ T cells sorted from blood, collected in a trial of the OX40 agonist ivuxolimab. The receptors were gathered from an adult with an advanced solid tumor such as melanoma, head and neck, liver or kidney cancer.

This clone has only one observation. The chain's CDR3 is CASSGRAAAQVTETQYF. The CDR3 DNA reads as TGTGCCAGCAGCGGCCGTGCGGCGGCCCAGGTCACGGAGACCCAGTACTTC. The chain joins TRBV5-4 to TRBJ2-5; D gene uncertain. The CDR3 has 17 amino acids. V was trimmed by 4 bases and J by 5 bases, leaving 24 bases between them. The germline V gene has CDR1 SGHNT and CDR2 YYREEE (reference sequence). Using reference TRBV5-4 and TRBJ2-5 for the parts outside the CDR3, the full variable domain is ETGVTQSPTHLIKTRGQQVTLRCSSQSGHNTVSWYQQALGQGPQFIFQYYREEENGRGNFPPRFSGLQFPNYSSELNVNALELDDSALYLCASSGRAAAQVTETQYFGPGTRLLVL.

The CDR3 sequence: CASSIDSVQPQHF. The CDR3 coding sequence is TGTGCCAGCAGCATTGACAGCGTTCAGCCCCAGCATTTT. V gene TRBV7-2 combines with J gene TRBJ1-5, with a weak D call TRBD1 (5 bases). Trimming took 5 bases from V and 6 from J, leaving 11 bases between them. The CDR3 is made up of 13 amino acids. Germline V gene sequence: CDR1 SGHTA, CDR2 FQGNSA.

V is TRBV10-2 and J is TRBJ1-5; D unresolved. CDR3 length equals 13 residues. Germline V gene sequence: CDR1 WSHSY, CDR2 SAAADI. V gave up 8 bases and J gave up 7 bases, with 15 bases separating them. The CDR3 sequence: CASAEGWRQPQHF. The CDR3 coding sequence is TGCGCCAGCGCTGAGGGATGGCGGCAGCCCCAGCATTTT.

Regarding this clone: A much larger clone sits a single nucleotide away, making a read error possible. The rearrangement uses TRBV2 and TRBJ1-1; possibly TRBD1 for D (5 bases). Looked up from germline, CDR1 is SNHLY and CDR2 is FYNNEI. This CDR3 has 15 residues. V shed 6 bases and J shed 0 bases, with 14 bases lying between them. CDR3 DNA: TGTGCCAGCAGAGGGGCAGGATACGTGAACACTGAAGCTTTCTTT. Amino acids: CASRGAGYVNTEAFF.

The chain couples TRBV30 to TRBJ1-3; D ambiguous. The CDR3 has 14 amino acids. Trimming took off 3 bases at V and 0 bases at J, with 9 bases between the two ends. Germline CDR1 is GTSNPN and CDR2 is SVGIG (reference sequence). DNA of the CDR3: TGTGCCTGGAGCCCCCCGATCTCTGGAAACACCATATATTTT. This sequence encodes CAWSPPISGNTIYF.

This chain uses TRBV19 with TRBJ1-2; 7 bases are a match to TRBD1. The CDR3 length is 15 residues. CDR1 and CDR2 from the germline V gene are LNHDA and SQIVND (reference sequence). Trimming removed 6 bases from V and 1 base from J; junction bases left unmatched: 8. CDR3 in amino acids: CASREGAYSNYGYTF. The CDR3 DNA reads TGTGCCAGTAGGGAGGGGGCGTATAGTAACTATGGCTACACCTTC.

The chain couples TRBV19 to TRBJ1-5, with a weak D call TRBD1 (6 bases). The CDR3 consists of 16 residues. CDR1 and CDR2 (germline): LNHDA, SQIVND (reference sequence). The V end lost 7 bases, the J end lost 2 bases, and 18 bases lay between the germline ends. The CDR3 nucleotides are TGTGCCAGTATGAACCCAGGGGAAATAGGCAATCAGCCCCAGCATTTT. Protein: CASMNPGEIGNQPQHF.

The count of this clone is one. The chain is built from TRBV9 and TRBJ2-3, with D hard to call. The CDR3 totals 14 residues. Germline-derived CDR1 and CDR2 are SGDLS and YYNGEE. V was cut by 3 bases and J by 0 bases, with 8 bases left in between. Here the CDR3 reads CASSALPSTDTQYF. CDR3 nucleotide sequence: TGTGCCAGCAGCGCCCTGCCTAGCACAGATACGCAGTATTTT.

Here the CDR3 DNA reads TGTGCCAGCAGTTATGGGATATCTAATTCACCCCTCCACTTT. Protein sequence: CASSYGISNSPLHF. The V and J genes are TRBV2 and TRBJ1-6; D uncertain. Between the trimmed V and J ends, which lost 5 bases and 6 bases, there was a span of 11 bases. Germline CDR1 is SNHLY and CDR2 is FYNNEI. The CDR3 length is 14 residues.

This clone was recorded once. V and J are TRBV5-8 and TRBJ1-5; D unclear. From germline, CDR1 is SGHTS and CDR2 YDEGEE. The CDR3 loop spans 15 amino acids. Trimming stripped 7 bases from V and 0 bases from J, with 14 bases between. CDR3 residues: CASRQTVLSNQPQHF. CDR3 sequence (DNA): TGTGCCAGCCGCCAGACTGTACTTAGCAATCAGCCCCAGCATTTT.

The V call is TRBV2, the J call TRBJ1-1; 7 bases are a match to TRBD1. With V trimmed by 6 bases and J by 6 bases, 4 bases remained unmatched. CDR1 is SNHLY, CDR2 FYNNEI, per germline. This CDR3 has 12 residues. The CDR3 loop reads CASRPDRAEAFF. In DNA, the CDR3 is TGTGCCAGCAGGCCCGACAGGGCTGAAGCTTTCTTT. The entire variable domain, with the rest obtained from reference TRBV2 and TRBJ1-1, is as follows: EPEVTQTPSHQVTQMGQEVILRCVPISNHLYFYWYRQILGQKVEFLVSFYNNEISEKSEIFDDQFSVERPDGSNFTLKIRSTKLEDSAMYFCASRPDRAEAFFGQGTRLTVV.

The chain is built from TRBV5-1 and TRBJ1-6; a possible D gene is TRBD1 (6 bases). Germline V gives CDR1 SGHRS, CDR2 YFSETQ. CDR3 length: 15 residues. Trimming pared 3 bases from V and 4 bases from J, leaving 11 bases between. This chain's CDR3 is CASSSEGQYNSPLHF. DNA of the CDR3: TGCGCCAGCAGCTCTGAAGGACAGTATAATTCACCCCTCCACTTT.

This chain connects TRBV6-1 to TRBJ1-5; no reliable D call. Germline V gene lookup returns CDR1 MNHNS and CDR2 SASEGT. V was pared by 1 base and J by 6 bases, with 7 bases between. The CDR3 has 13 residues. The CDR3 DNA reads TGTGCCAGCAGTGAAGGGTTGAGTCAGCCCCAGCATTTT. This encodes CASSEGLSQPQHF.

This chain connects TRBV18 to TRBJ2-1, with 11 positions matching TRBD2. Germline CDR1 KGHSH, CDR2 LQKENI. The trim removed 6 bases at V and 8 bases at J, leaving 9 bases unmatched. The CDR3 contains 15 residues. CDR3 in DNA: TGTGCCAGCTCGGACTTAGCGGGGGGGCTCGATGAGCAGTTCTTC. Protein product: CASSDLAGGLDEQFF. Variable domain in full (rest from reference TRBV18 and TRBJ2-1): NAGVMQNPRHLVRRRGQEARLRCSPMKGHSHVYWYRQLPEEGLKFMVYLQKENIIDESGMPKERFSAEFPKEGPSILRIQQVVRGDSAAYFCASSDLAGGLDEQFFGPGTRLTVL.

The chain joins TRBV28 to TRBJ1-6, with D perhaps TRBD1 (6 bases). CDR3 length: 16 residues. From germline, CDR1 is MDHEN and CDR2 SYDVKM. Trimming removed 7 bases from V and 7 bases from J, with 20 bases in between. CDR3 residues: CASKRAYHRDNSPLHF. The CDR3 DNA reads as TGTGCCAGCAAGAGGGCTTATCACAGGGACAATTCACCCCTCCACTTT.

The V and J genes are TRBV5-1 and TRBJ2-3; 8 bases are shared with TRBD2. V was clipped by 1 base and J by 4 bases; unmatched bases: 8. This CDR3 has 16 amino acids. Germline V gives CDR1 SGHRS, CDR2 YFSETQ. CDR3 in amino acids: CASSLSGGYGADTQYF. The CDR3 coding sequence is TGCGCCAGCAGCTTGAGCGGGGGATACGGGGCAGATACGCAGTATTTT.

CDR3 residues: CASNGRGVLDTQYF. In nucleotides, the CDR3 is TGTGCCAGCAACGGGAGGGGCGTCTTAGATACGCAGTATTTT. The gene calls are TRBV6-1 and TRBJ2-3; 8 bases are a match to TRBD2. The CDR3 contains 14 residues. The germline gives CDR1 MNHNS, CDR2 SASEGT. The J segment lost 5 bases and the V segment lost 7 bases, leaving 8 bases of the junction unmatched.

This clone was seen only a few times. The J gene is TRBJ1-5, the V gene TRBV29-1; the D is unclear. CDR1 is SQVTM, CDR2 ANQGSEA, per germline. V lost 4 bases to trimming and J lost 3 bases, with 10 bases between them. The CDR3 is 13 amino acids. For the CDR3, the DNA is TGCAGCGTTGTCTACGGCTACAATCAGCCCCAGCATTTT. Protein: CSVVYGYNQPQHF.

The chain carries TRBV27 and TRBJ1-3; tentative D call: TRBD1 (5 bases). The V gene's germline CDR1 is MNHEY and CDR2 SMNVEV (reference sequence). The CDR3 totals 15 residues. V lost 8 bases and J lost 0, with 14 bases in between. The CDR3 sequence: CASRGPGRSGNTIYF. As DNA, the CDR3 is TGTGCCAGCCGGGGACCGGGACGCTCTGGAAACACCATATATTTT.

CDR3 nucleotides: TGTGCGACACAGGGGTACCCTAACTATGGCTACACCTTC. The encoded protein is CATQGYPNYGYTF. The V call is TRBV6-6, the J call TRBJ1-2, with 7 bases matching TRBD1. Germline V gene lookup returns CDR1 MNHNY and CDR2 SVGAGI (reference sequence). This CDR3 spans 13 amino acids.

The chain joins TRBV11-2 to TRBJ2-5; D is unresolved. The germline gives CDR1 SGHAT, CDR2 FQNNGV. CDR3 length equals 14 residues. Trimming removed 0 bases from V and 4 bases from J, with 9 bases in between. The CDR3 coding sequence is TGTGCCAGCAGCTTAGATCAGTTCTTAGAGACCCAGTACTTC. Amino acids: CASSLDQFLETQYF. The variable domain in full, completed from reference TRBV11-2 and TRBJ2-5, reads EAGVAQSPRYKIIEKRQSVAFWCNPISGHATLYWYQQILGQGPKLLIQFQNNGVVDDSQLPKDRFSAERLKGVDSTLKIQPAKLEDSAVYLCASSLDQFLETQYFGPGTRLLVL.